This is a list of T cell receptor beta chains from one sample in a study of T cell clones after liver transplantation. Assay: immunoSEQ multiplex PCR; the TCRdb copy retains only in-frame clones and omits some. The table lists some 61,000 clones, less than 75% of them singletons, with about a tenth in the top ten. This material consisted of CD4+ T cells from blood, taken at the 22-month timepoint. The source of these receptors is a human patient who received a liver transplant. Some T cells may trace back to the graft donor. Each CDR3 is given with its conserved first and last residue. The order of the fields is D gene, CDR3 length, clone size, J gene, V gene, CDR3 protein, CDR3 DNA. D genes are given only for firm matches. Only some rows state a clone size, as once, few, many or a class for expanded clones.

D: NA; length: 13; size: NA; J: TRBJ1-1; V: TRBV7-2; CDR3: CASSRQRNTEAFF; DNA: TGTGCCAGCAGCCGACAGAGGAACACTGAAGCTTTCTTT
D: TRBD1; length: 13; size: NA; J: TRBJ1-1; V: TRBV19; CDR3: CASRGQVNTEAFF; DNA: TGTGCCAGTAGGGGACAGGTGAACACTGAAGCTTTCTTT
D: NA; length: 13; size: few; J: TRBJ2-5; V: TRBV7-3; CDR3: CASSFGAQETQYF; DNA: TGTGCCAGCAGCTTCGGGGCCCAAGAGACCCAGTACTTC
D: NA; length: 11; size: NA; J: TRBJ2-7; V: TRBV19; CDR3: CASSFEYEQYF; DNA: TGTGCCAGTAGCTTCGAGTACGAGCAGTACTTC
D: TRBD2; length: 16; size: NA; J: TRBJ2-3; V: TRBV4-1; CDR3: CASSQVRSGGTDTQYF; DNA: TGCGCCAGCAGCCAAGTAAGATCGGGGGGGACAGATACGCAGTATTTT
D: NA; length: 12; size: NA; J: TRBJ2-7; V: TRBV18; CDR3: CASSALNYEQYF; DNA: TGTGCCAGCTCAGCATTAAACTACGAGCAGTACTTC
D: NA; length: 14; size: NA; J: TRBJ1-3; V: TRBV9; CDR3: CASSPGRVSNTIYF; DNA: TGTGCCAGCAGCCCGGGGAGGGTATCGAACACCATATATTTT
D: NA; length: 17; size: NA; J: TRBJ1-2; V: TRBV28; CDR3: CASSFFLDGSSLYGYTF; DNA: TGTGCCAGCAGTTTTTTCCTGGACGGGTCCTCTCTCTATGGCTACACCTTC
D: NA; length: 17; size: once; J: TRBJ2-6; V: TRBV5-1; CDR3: CASSLGGLSSGANVLTF; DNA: TGCGCCAGCAGCTTGGGGGGGCTGAGTTCTGGGGCCAACGTCCTGACTTTC
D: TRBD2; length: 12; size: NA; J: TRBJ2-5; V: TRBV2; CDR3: CASKGLEETQYF; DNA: TGTGCCAGCAAAGGACTAGAGGAGACCCAGTACTTC
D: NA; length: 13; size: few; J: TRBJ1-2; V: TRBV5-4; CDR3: CASSSDSNYGYTF; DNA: TGTGCCAGCAGCTCCGATAGTAACTATGGCTACACCTTC
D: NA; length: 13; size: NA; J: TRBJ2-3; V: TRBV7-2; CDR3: CASSLGGADTQYF; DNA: TGTGCCAGCAGCCTAGGTGGGGCAGATACGCAGTATTTT
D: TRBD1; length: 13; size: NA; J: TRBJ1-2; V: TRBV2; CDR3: CASIRGGENGYTF; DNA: TGTGCCAGCATTCGAGGGGGCGAGAATGGCTACACCTTC
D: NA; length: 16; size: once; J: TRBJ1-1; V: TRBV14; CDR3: CASSPSYATSWTEAFF; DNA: TGTGCCAGCAGCCCTAGTTATGCAACCTCGTGGACTGAAGCTTTCTTT
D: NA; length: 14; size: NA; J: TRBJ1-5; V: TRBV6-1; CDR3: CASSEGRTSQPQHF; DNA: TGTGCCAGCAGTGAAGGAAGGACATCTCAGCCCCAGCATTTT
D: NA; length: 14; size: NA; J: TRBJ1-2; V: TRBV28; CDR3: CASSFRFGDYGYTF; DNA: TGTGCCAGCAGTTTCAGGTTCGGGGACTATGGCTACACCTTC
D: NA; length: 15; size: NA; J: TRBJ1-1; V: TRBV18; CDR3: CASSPLRVSGAEAFF; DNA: TGTGCCAGCTCACCACTAAGGGTCTCGGGCGCTGAAGCTTTCTTT
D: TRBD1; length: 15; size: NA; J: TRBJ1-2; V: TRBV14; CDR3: CASSQGARGNYGYTF; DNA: TGTGCCAGCAGCCAAGGGGCCAGGGGGAACTATGGCTACACCTTC
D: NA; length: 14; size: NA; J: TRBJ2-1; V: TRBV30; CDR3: CAWGGRFRGNEQFF; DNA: TGTGCCTGGGGGGGACGTTTTCGAGGCAATGAGCAGTTCTTC
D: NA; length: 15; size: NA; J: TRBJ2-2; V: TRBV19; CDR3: CASSKQSENTGELFF; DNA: TGTGCCAGTAGTAAACAGTCGGAGAACACCGGGGAGCTGTTTTTT